The clone carrying this T cell receptor (beta chain) was detected a few times. Antigen: not known. Template switching introduced a universal primer site, and the cDNA bore unique molecular identifiers. Using its own MiXCR run on the 5' RACE reads, TCRdb lists one record per CDR3 protein. The sample yields 500,000 to 650,000 distinct CDR3 sequences, approximately 20% seen once. This entry is derived from a study of identical twins. Study results and limitations: Invariant T cells like MAIT and iNKT could partly confound the zero-insertion analyses. Clonotypes of the beta chain that were abundant in cord blood carried fewer insertions (memory repertoires showed none). Twin pairs' shared out-of-frame alpha sequences were enriched in low generation probability.

The germline V and J ends were trimmed by 5 bases and 0 bases, with 15 bases remaining between them. There are 16 residues in the CDR3. CDR1 is SGHRS, CDR2 YFSETQ, per germline. The same specimen was also included in a second study, on yellow fever vaccine responses in identical twins.

The clonotype comes from a woman aged 18 to 35 in good health. The chain links TRBV5-1 to TRBJ2-1, with D unresolved. Specimen: CD4+ T cells sorted from blood. CDR3 in DNA: TGCGCCAGCAGTTTGCGGACGGCGAGCTCCTACAATGAGCAGTTCTTC. The encoded protein is CASSLRTASSYNEQFF.